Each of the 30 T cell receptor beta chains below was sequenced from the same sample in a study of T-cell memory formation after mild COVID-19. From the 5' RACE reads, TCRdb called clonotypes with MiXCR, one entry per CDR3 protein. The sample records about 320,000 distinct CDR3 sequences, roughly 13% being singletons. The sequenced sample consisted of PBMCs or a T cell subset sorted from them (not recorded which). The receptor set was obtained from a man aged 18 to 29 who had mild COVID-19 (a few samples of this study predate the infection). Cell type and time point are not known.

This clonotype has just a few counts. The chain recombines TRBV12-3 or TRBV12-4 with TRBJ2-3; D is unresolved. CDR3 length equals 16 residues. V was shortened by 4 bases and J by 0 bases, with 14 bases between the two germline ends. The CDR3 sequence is CASSSPTAPSTDTQYF. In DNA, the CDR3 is TGTGCCAGCAGTTCCCCTACAGCCCCTAGCACAGATACGCAGTATTTT.

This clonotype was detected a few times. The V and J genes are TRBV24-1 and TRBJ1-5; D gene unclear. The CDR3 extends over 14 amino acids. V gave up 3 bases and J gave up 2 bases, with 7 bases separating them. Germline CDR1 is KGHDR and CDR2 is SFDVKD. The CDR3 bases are TGTGCCACCAGTGATGGAAGGGGCAATCAGCCCCAGCATTTT. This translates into CATSDGRGNQPQHF.

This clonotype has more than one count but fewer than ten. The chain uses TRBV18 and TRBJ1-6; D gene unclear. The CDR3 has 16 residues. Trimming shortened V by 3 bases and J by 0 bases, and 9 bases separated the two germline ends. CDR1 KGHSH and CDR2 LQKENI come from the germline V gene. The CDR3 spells CASSPQQSSYNSPLHF. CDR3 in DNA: TGTGCCAGCTCACCTCAACAGAGCTCCTATAATTCACCCCTCCACTTT.

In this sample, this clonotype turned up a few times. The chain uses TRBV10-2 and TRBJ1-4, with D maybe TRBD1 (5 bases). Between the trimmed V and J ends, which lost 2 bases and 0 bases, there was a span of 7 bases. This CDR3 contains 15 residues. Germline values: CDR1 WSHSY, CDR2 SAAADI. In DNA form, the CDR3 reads TGCGCCAGCAGTGAGCACAGGCCAACTAATGAAAAACTGTTTTTT. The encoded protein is CASSEHRPTNEKLFF.

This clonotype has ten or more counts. Here the CDR3 DNA reads TGTGCCAGCAGTGACAACACTGAAGCTTTCTTT. Translated: CASSDNTEAFF. The chain couples TRBV6-2 or TRBV6-3 to TRBJ1-1; unclear D gene. The CDR3 length is 11 residues. CDR1 MNHEY and CDR2 SVGEGT come from the germline V gene. V gave up 5 bases and J gave up 2 bases, with 3 bases separating them.

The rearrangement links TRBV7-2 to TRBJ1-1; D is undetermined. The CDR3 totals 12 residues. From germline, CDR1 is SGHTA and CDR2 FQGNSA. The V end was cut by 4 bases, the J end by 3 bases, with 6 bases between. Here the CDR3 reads CASSSRYTEAFF. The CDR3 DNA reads TGTGCCAGCAGCTCGAGATACACTGAAGCTTTCTTT.

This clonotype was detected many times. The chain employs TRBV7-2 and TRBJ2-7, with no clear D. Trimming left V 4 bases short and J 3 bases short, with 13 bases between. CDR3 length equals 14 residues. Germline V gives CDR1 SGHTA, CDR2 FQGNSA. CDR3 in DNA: TGTGCCAGCAGCTCCCCCGGCGGCGGCTACGAGCAGTACTTC. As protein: CASSSPGGGYEQYF.

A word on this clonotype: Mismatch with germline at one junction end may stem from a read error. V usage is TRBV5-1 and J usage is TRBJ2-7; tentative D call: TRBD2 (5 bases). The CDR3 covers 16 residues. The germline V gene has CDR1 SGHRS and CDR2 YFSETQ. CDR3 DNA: TGCGACAGCAGCTCCGGGTTTCGCGGGTGGAGCCACGAGCAGTACTTC. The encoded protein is CDSSSGFRGWSHEQYF.

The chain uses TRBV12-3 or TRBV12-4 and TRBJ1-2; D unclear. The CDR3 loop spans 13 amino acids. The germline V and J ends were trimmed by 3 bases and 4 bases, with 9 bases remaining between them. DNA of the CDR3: TGTGCCAGCAGTTTTATGGTTAGCTATGGCTACACCTTC. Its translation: CASSFMVSYGYTF.

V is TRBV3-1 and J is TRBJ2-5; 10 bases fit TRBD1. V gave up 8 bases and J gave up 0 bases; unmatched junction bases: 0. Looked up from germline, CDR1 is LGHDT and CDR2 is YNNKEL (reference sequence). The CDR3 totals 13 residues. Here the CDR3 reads CASDRGHQETQYF. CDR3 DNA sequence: TGTGCCAGCGACAGGGGGCACCAAGAGACCCAGTACTTC.

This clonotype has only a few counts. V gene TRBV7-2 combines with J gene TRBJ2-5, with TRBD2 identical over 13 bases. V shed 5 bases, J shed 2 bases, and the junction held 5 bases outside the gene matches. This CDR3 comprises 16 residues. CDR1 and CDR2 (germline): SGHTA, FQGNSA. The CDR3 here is CASSPTSGGSQETQYF. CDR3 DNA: TGTGCCAGCAGCCCGACTAGCGGGGGGAGTCAAGAGACCCAGTACTTC. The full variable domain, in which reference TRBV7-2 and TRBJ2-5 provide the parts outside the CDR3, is GAGVSQSPSNKVTEKGKDVELRCDPISGHTALYWYRQSLGQGLEFLIYFQGNSAPDKSGLPSDRFSAERTGGSVSTLTIQRTQQEDSAVYLCASSPTSGGSQETQYFGPGTRLLVL.

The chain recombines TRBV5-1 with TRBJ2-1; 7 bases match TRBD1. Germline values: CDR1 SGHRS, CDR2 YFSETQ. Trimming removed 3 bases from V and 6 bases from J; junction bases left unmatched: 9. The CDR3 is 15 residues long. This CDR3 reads CASSWTGPGGNEQFF. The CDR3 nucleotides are TGCGCCAGCAGCTGGACAGGCCCAGGAGGCAATGAGCAGTTCTTC.

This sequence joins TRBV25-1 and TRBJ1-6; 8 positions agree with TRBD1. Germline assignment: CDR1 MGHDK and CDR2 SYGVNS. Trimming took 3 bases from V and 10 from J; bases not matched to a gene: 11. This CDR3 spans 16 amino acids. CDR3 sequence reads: CASSDSGGQAGSPLHF. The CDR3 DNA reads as TGTGCCAGCAGTGATTCGGGGGGACAGGCGGGCTCACCCCTCCACTTT.

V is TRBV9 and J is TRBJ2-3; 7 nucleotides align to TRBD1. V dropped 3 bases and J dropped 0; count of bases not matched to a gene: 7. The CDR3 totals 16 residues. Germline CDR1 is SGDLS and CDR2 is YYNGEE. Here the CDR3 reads CASSGRTGRSTDTQYF. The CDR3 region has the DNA TGTGCCAGCAGCGGACGGACAGGTAGGAGCACAGATACGCAGTATTTT. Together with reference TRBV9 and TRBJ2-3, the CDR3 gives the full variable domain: DSGVTQTPKHLITATGQRVTLRCSPRSGDLSVYWYQQSLDQGLQFLIQYYNGEERAKGNILERFSAQQFPDLHSELNLSSLELGDSALYFCASSGRTGRSTDTQYFGPGTRLTVL.

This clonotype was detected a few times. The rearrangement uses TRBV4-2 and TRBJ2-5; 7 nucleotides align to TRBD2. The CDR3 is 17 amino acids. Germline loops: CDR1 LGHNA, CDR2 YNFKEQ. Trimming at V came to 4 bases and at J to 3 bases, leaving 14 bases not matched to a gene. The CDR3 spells CASSPAARMGGKETQYF. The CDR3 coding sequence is TGTGCCAGCAGCCCAGCCGCTCGGATGGGGGGGAAAGAGACCCAGTACTTC.

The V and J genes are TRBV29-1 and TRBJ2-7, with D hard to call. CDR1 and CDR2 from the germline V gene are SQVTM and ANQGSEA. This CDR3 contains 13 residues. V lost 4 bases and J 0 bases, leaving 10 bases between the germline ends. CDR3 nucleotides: TGCAGCGTTGTCGACAAAAGCTCCTACGAGCAGTACTTC. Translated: CSVVDKSSYEQYF.

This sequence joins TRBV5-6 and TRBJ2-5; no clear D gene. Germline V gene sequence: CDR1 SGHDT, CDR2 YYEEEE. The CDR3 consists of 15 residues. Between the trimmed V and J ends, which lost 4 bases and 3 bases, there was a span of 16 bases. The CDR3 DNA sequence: TGTGCCAGCAGCCGCTTTCCCAGGCCTGAAGAGACCCAGTACTTC. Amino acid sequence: CASSRFPRPEETQYF. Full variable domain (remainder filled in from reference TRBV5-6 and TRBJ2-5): DAGVTQSPTHLIKTRGQQVTLRCSPKSGHDTVSWYQQALGQGPQFIFQYYEEEERQRGNFPDRFSGHQFPNYSSELNVNALLLGDSALYLCASSRFPRPEETQYFGPGTRLLVL.

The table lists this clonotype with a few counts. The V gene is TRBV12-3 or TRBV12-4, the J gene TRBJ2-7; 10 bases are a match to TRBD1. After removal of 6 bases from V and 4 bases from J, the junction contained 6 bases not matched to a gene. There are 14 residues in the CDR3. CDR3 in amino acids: CASSPGQGGYEQYF. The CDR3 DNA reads TGTGCCAGCAGCCCAGGACAGGGGGGGTACGAGCAGTACTTC.

CDR3: CASRATSTDTQYF. CDR3 nucleotide sequence: TGTGCCAGCAGGGCTACCAGCACAGATACGCAGTATTTT. The rearrangement uses TRBV13 and TRBJ2-3, with D unclear. CDR1 is PRHDT and CDR2 is FYEKMQ in the germline V gene (reference sequence). The CDR3 covers 13 residues. Trimming shortened V by 6 bases and J by 0 bases, and 7 bases separated the two germline ends.

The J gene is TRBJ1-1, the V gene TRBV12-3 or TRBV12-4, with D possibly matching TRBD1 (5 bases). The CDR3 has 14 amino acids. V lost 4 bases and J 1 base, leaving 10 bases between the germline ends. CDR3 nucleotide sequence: TGTGCCAGCAGTTATGGGGGAGGGAACACTGAAGCTTTCTTT. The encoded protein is CASSYGGGNTEAFF.

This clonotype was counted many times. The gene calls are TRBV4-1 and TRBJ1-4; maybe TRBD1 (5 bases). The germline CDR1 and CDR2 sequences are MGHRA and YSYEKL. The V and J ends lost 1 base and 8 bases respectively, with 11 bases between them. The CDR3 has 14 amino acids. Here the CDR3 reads CASSQVQGEEKLFF. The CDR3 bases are TGCGCCAGCAGCCAAGTTCAAGGGGAGGAAAAACTGTTTTTT.

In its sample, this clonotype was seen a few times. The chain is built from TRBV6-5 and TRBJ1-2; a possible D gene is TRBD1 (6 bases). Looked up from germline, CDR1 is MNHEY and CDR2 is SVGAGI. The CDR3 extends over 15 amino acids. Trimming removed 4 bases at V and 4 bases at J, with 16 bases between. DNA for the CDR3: TGTGCCAGCAGTTCCAGAAGGAGGGGGAGCTATGGCTACACCTTC. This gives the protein CASSSRRRGSYGYTF.

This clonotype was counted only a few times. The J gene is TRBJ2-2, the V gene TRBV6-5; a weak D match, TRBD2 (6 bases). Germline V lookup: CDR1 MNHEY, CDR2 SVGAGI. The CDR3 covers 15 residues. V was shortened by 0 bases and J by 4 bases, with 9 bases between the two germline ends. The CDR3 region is CASSYSILATGELFF. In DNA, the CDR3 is TGTGCCAGCAGTTACTCGATACTAGCCACCGGGGAGCTGTTTTTT.

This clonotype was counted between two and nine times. The CDR3 nucleotides read TGTGCCAGCAGTTCCCCCAACGCAGGAAATGGCTACACCTTC. Its translation is CASSSPNAGNGYTF. This rearrangement joins TRBV28 to TRBJ1-2; no clear D gene. In germline, CDR1 is MDHEN, CDR2 SYDVKM. The CDR3 contains 14 residues. Trimming removed 4 bases from V and 6 bases from J, with 15 bases in between.

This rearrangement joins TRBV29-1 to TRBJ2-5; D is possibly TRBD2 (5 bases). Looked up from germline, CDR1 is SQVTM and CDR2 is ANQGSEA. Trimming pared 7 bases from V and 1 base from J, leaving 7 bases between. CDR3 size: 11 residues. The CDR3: CSGTVQETQYF. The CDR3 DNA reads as TGCAGCGGGACTGTCCAAGAGACCCAGTACTTC. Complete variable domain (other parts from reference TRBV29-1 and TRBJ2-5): SAVISQKPSRDICQRGTSLTIQCQVDSQVTMMFWYRQQPGQSLTLIATANQGSEATYESGFVIDKFPISRPNLTFSTLTVSNMSPEDSSIYLCSGTVQETQYFGPGTRLLVL.

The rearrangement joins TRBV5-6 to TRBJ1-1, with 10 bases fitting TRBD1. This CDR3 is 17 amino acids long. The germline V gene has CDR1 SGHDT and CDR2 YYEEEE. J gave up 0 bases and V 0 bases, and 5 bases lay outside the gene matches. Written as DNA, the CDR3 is TGTGCCAGCAGCTTGGCGTGGGACAGGGGCGTGAACACTGAAGCTTTCTTT. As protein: CASSLAWDRGVNTEAFF.

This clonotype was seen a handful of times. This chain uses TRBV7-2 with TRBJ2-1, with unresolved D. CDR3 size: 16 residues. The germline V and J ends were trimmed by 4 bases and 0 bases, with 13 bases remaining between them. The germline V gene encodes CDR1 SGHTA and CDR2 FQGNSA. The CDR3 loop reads CASSSATFRSYNEQFF. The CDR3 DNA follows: TGTGCCAGCAGCTCAGCGACTTTCCGCTCCTACAATGAGCAGTTCTTC. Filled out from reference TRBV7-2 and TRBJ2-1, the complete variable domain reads GAGVSQSPSNKVTEKGKDVELRCDPISGHTALYWYRQSLGQGLEFLIYFQGNSAPDKSGLPSDRFSAERTGGSVSTLTIQRTQQEDSAVYLCASSSATFRSYNEQFFGPGTRLTVL.

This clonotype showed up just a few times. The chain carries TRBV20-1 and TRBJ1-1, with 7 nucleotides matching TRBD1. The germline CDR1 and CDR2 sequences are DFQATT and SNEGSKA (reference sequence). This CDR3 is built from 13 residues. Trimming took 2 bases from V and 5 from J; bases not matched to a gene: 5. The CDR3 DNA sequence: TGCAGTGCTAGACAGGGGGGACGGACTGAAGCTTTCTTT. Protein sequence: CSARQGGRTEAFF.

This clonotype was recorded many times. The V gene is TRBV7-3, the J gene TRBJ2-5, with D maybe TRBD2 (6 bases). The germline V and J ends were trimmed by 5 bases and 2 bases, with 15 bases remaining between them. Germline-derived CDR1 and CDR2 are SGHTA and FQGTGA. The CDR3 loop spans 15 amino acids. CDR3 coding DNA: TGTGCCAGCAGCCCCCTAGGTAGCGGACAAGAGACCCAGTACTTC. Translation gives CASSPLGSGQETQYF.

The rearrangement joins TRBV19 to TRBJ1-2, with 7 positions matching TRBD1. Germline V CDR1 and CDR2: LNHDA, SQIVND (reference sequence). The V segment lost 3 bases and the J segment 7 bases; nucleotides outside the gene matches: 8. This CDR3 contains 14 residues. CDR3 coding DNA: TGTGCCAGTAGTATCGTGAGGGGGCGGAGTGGCTACACCTTC. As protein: CASSIVRGRSGYTF.